This TCR beta chain was sequenced during a study of blood T cell repertoires in COVID-19. Sequenced by immunoSEQ multiplex PCR; TCRdb stores in-frame clones only, minus some. The sample holds roughly 330,000 clones; more than 80% are singletons and the top ten take 6.4%. The J segment lost 4 bases and the V segment lost 2 bases, leaving 4 bases of the junction unmatched. The germline V gene has CDR1 ENHRY and CDR2 SYGVKD. The CDR3 has 14 amino acids. The chain recombines TRBV10-3 with TRBJ1-2, with TRBD1 matching 7 bases. The sequenced sample was peripheral blood. This TCR derives from a man between 18 and 29 years old who had recovered from COVID-19. CDR3 in DNA: TGTGCCATCAGTGAGGACAGGGCGGGCTATGGCTACACCTTC. Its protein is CAISEDRAGYGYTF.